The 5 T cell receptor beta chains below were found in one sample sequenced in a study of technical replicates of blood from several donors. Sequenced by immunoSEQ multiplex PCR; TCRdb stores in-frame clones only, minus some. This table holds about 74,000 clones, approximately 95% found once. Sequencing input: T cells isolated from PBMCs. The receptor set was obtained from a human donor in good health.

CDR3 amino acids: CATRLAGGTGELFF. The CDR3 bases are TGTGCCACCCGACTAGCGGGAGGTACCGGGGAGCTGTTTTTT. This chain joins TRBV27 and TRBJ2-2; 13 positions match TRBD2. Germline CDR1 is MNHEY and CDR2 is SMNVEV (reference sequence). V was clipped by 10 bases and J by 5 bases; unmatched bases: 4. The CDR3 covers 14 residues.

The CDR3 is CASSQTTGPGNTIYF. The CDR3 DNA sequence: TGTGCCAGCAGCCAGACGACAGGACCTGGAAACACCATATATTTT. J is TRBJ1-3 and V is TRBV5-4; TRBD1 is a possible D gene (6 bases). In germline, CDR1 is SGHNT, CDR2 YYREEE (reference sequence). The CDR3 loop spans 15 amino acids. V was trimmed by 4 bases and J by 2 bases, leaving 13 bases between them. The entire variable domain, with the rest obtained from reference TRBV5-4 and TRBJ1-3, is as follows: ETGVTQSPTHLIKTRGQQVTLRCSSQSGHNTVSWYQQALGQGPQFIFQYYREEENGRGNFPPRFSGLQFPNYSSELNVNALELDDSALYLCASSQTTGPGNTIYFGEGSWLTVV.

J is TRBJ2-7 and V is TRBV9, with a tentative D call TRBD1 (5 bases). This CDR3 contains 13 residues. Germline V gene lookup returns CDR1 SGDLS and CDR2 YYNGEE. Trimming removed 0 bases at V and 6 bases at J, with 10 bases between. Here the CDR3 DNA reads TGTGCCAGCAGCGTAGCTGACAGACTCGAGCAGTACTTC. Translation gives CASSVADRLEQYF.

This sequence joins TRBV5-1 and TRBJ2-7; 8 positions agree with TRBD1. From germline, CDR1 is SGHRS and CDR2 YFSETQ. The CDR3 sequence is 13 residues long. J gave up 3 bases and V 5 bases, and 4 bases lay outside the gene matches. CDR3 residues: CASRSGQGYEQYF. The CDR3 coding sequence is TGCGCCAGCAGATCTGGACAGGGCTACGAGCAGTACTTC.

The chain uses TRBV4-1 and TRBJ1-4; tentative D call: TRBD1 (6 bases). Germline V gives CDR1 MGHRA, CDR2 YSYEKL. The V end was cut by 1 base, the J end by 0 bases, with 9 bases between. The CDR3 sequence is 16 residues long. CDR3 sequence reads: CASSQGTATTNEKLFF. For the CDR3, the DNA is TGCGCCAGCAGCCAAGGGACAGCAACAACTAATGAAAAACTGTTTTTT.